One and the same sample provided the 24 T cell receptor beta chains below, sequenced in a study of blood T cell repertoires in COVID-19. TCRdb keeps only in-frame clones here, not all; method: immunoSEQ multiplex PCR. The sample lists more than 300,000 clones, around nine tenths occurring once. Sequencing was performed on PBMCs or T cells enriched from blood (not recorded which). These TCRs come from a young woman who had been exposed to COVID-19.

This rearrangement joins TRBV7-3 to TRBJ1-1; D possibly corresponds to TRBD1 (6 bases). V was cut by 7 bases and J by 8 bases, with 17 bases left in between. In germline, CDR1 is SGHTA, CDR2 FQGTGA. CDR3 size: 13 residues. The CDR3: CASTLTRGTEAFF. Here the CDR3 DNA reads TGTGCCAGCACCCTTACTCGAGGGACAGAAGCTTTCTTT. Based on the CDR3 plus reference TRBV7-3 and TRBJ1-1, the full variable domain is GAGVSQTPSNKVTEKGKYVELRCDPISGHTALYWYRQSLGQGPEFLIYFQGTGAADDSGLPNDRFFAVRPEGSVSTLKIQRTERGDSAVYLCASTLTRGTEAFFGQGTRLTVV.

The chain couples TRBV5-4 to TRBJ1-3; D not resolved. The CDR3 is 13 amino acids. The germline gives CDR1 SGHNT, CDR2 YYREEE (reference sequence). V was clipped by 3 bases and J by 3 bases, with 7 bases between them. The CDR3 sequence is CASSSAGGNTIYF. As DNA, the CDR3 is TGTGCCAGCAGCTCCGCGGGTGGAAACACCATATATTTT.

V gene TRBV27 combines with J gene TRBJ1-1, with a tentative D call TRBD1 (6 bases). The germline V and J ends were trimmed by 4 bases and 4 bases, with 13 bases remaining between them. The germline V gene has CDR1 MNHEY and CDR2 SMNVEV (reference sequence). The CDR3 covers 14 residues. The CDR3 sequence: CASSYQGIGTEAFF. The CDR3 DNA reads TGTGCCAGCAGTTACCAGGGGATCGGCACTGAAGCTTTCTTT.

The rearrangement joins TRBV6-5 to TRBJ1-3, with D perhaps TRBD1 (6 bases). Trimming left V 6 bases short and J 0 bases short, with 12 bases between. This CDR3 has 15 amino acids. Germline V gene data show CDR1 as MNHEY and CDR2 as SVGAGI. CDR3 DNA: TGTGCCAGCAGGAGCGGGACAAGCTCTGGAAACACCATATATTTT. Protein sequence: CASRSGTSSGNTIYF.

The V gene is TRBV24-1, the J gene TRBJ1-5; 10 nucleotides agree with TRBD1. CDR3 length: 15 residues. The J segment lost 3 bases and the V segment lost 9 bases, leaving 7 bases of the junction unmatched. Germline V lookup: CDR1 KGHDR, CDR2 SFDVKD. This CDR3 reads CATGGQGNNNQPQHF. CDR3 in DNA: TGTGCCACCGGGGGACAGGGGAACAACAATCAGCCCCAGCATTTT.

As DNA, the CDR3 is TGTGCCAGCTCACCACCGCGGTTTTATGGCTACACCTTC. As protein: CASSPPRFYGYTF. The chain uses TRBV18 and TRBJ1-2, with unresolved D. V was clipped by 0 bases and J by 5 bases, with 7 bases between them. The germline V gene encodes CDR1 KGHSH and CDR2 LQKENI. This CDR3 comprises 13 residues. Complete variable domain (other parts from reference TRBV18 and TRBJ1-2): NAGVMQNPRHLVRRRGQEARLRCSPMKGHSHVYWYRQLPEEGLKFMVYLQKENIIDESGMPKERFSAEFPKEGPSILRIQQVVRGDSAAYFCASSPPRFYGYTFGSGTRLTVV.

V and J are TRBV6-6 and TRBJ1-2; D gene uncertain. V gave up 4 bases and J gave up 3 bases, with 15 bases separating them. The length of the CDR3 is 15 residues. Germline V CDR1 and CDR2: MNHNY, SVGAGI (reference sequence). DNA for the CDR3: TGTGCCAGCAGTTCGACAAGAGACCTCTACTATGGCTACACCTTC. It codes for CASSSTRDLYYGYTF.

The chain combines TRBV7-2 with TRBJ2-7; D gene unclear. V was clipped by 0 bases and J by 4 bases, with 7 bases between them. CDR1 and CDR2 from the germline V gene are SGHTA and FQGNSA. The CDR3 length is 13 residues. The CDR3 DNA reads TGTGCCAGCAGCTTAGCCACAGCATACGAGCAGTACTTC. Translation gives CASSLATAYEQYF.

V usage is TRBV10-3 and J usage is TRBJ1-5, with D perhaps TRBD1 (6 bases). Per the germline V gene, CDR1 is ENHRY and CDR2 is SYGVKD. The CDR3 spans 15 residues. Deletions cut 6 bases from V and 0 bases from J, with 12 bases between. In DNA, the CDR3 is TGTGCCATCAGGGAAACAGGGAATAGCAATCAGCCCCAGCATTTT. Translated, it gives CAIRETGNSNQPQHF.

This sequence joins TRBV2 and TRBJ2-2, with 11 bases aligning to TRBD2. Germline values: CDR1 SNHLY, CDR2 FYNNEI. This CDR3 contains 16 residues. V shed 4 bases and J 6 bases; nucleotides not matched to a gene: 7. The CDR3 here is CASSVLAGGLPGELFF. The CDR3 region has the DNA TGTGCCAGCAGTGTCCTAGCGGGGGGACTCCCCGGGGAGCTGTTTTTT.

V usage is TRBV5-1 and J usage is TRBJ1-4; D is unresolved. Trimming shortened V by 3 bases and J by 7 bases, and 13 bases separated the two germline ends. This CDR3 has 14 amino acids. Per germline, CDR1 SGHRS and CDR2 YFSETQ. CDR3 in amino acids: CASSYGTEGEKLFF. Written as DNA, the CDR3 is TGCGCCAGCAGCTACGGAACTGAGGGTGAAAAACTGTTTTTT.

This rearrangement joins TRBV21-1 to TRBJ1-4; the table's TRBD1 call for D was not verified on the DNA. TRBV21-1 is marked as a pseudogene. This CDR3 has 14 residues. CDR3 residues: CASSGTGLFEKLFF. CDR3 coding DNA: TGTGCCAGCAGTGGGACAGGGCTTTTCGAAAAACTGTTTTTT.

V is TRBV19 and J is TRBJ2-6, with no clear D. In germline, CDR1 is LNHDA, CDR2 SQIVND (reference sequence). This CDR3 is 18 amino acids long. The germline V and J ends were trimmed by 3 bases and 0 bases, with 15 bases remaining between them. The CDR3 loop is CASSIGGGMSSGANVLTF. CDR3 DNA: TGTGCCAGTAGTATTGGTGGCGGCATGAGCTCTGGGGCCAACGTCCTGACTTTC.

The rearrangement joins TRBV15 to TRBJ1-5; 7 nucleotides agree with TRBD1. V was pared by 3 bases and J by 3 bases, with 5 bases of the junction left unmatched. CDR1 and CDR2 from the germline V gene are LNHNV and YYDKDF (reference sequence). The CDR3 consists of 15 residues. The CDR3 protein is CATSSRGNVNQPQHF. The CDR3, as DNA: TGTGCCACCAGCAGCAGGGGGAACGTCAATCAGCCCCAGCATTTT. Full variable domain (rest looked up from reference TRBV15 and TRBJ1-5): DAMVIQNPRYQVTQFGKPVTLSCSQTLNHNVMYWYQQKSSQAPKLLFHYYDKDFNNEADTPDNFQSRRPNTSFCFLDIRSPGLGDTAMYLCATSSRGNVNQPQHFGDGTRLSIL.

The chain joins TRBV19 to TRBJ2-7; D might be TRBD2 (6 bases). This CDR3 is built from 14 residues. The V end was cut by 10 bases, the J end by 5 bases, with 21 bases between. Germline V gives CDR1 LNHDA, CDR2 SQIVND (reference sequence). CDR3 in amino acids: CATSQATWEDEQYF. The CDR3 DNA sequence: TGTGCCACCTCCCAGGCGACGTGGGAGGACGAGCAGTACTTC.

The chain combines TRBV6-5 with TRBJ1-1; 7 bases fit TRBD1. Germline V lookup: CDR1 MNHEY, CDR2 SVGAGI. V gave up 7 bases and J gave up 2 bases; unmatched junction bases: 10. The CDR3 covers 15 residues. The CDR3 sequence is CASTLIRDSNTEAFF. The CDR3 nucleotides are TGTGCCAGCACCCTGATTAGGGACAGTAACACTGAAGCTTTCTTT.

The chain combines TRBV7-6 with TRBJ2-2, with 8 bases aligning to TRBD1. The CDR3 is made up of 15 amino acids. From germline, CDR1 is SGHVS and CDR2 FNYEAQ. The J segment lost 0 bases and the V segment lost 5 bases, leaving 2 bases of the junction unmatched. CDR3 residues: CASSQGAPNTGELFF. CDR3 DNA sequence: TGTGCCAGCAGCCAGGGGGCGCCGAACACCGGGGAGCTGTTTTTT.

J is TRBJ2-1 and V is TRBV18; 7 bases match TRBD1. Germline assignment: CDR1 KGHSH and CDR2 LQKENI. The CDR3 totals 16 residues. The V gene end was trimmed by 1 base and the J gene end by 2 bases; junction bases not matched to a gene: 5. The CDR3 loop is CASSPQGQSTYNEQFF. In nucleotides, the CDR3 is TGTGCCAGCTCACCACAGGGACAGTCCACCTACAATGAGCAGTTCTTC.

The V and J genes are TRBV6-2 or TRBV6-3 and TRBJ2-5, with TRBD2 matching over 8 bases. Per the germline V gene, CDR1 is MNHEY and CDR2 is SVGEGT. There are 12 residues in the CDR3. The V and J ends lost 5 bases and 9 bases, in that order; junction bases with no gene match: 5. CDR3 bases: TGTGCCAGCAGTATCCGGGGGGGGCCCCAGTACTTC. The encoded protein is CASSIRGGPQYF.

This rearrangement joins TRBV6-5 to TRBJ1-1, with a weak D call TRBD1 (5 bases). Germline CDR1 is MNHEY and CDR2 is SVGAGI. Trimming stripped 10 bases from V and 5 bases from J, with 20 bases between. The length of the CDR3 is 14 residues. The CDR3 region is CATIPGGEKTEAFF. The CDR3 coding sequence is TGTGCCACCATCCCGGGGGGGGAAAAAACTGAAGCTTTCTTT.

J is TRBJ2-1 and V is TRBV6-5, with 7 bases fitting TRBD1. CDR1 and CDR2 from the germline V gene are MNHEY and SVGAGI. V lost 6 bases to trimming and J lost 3 bases; unmatched junction nucleotides: 2. The CDR3 covers 13 residues. The CDR3 nucleotides read TGTGCCAGCAGAAGGGACAGCTACAATGAGCAGTTCTTC. This encodes CASRRDSYNEQFF.

The chain links TRBV4-3 to TRBJ1-1, with 8 bases matching TRBD1. CDR1 is LGHNA and CDR2 is YSLEER in the germline V gene. J lost 1 base, V lost 2 bases, and 3 bases had no gene match. CDR3 length equals 15 residues. The CDR3 DNA reads TGCGCCAGCAGCCAACCCGGACAGGGGAACACTGAAGCTTTCTTT. Protein sequence: CASSQPGQGNTEAFF.

The rearrangement uses TRBV7-2 and TRBJ1-2; D is undetermined. CDR1 SGHTA and CDR2 FQGNSA come from the germline V gene. The CDR3 totals 14 residues. Deletions cut 1 base from V and 4 bases from J, with 10 bases between. The CDR3 sequence: CASSLESVSYGYTF. The CDR3, as DNA: TGTGCCAGCAGCTTAGAGAGCGTGAGCTATGGCTACACCTTC.

The chain recombines TRBV5-6 with TRBJ1-1, with a weak D call TRBD1 (5 bases). Per germline, CDR1 SGHDT and CDR2 YYEEEE. V lost 1 base and J lost 4, with 17 bases in between. The CDR3 is 16 residues long. The CDR3 protein is CASSLIFGGAGTEAFF. The CDR3 region has the DNA TGTGCCAGCAGCTTGATTTTTGGTGGGGCCGGCACTGAAGCTTTCTTT. The full variable domain, in which reference TRBV5-6 and TRBJ1-1 provide the parts outside the CDR3, is DAGVTQSPTHLIKTRGQQVTLRCSPKSGHDTVSWYQQALGQGPQFIFQYYEEEERQRGNFPDRFSGHQFPNYSSELNVNALLLGDSALYLCASSLIFGGAGTEAFFGQGTRLTVV.